This TCR beta chain was sequenced for a study of CD8+ T cells in alopecia areata. Background on the study: Oral tofacitinib, 5 to 10 mg twice daily, was given in an open-label trial.

A few counts support this clone. Extracted RNA was reverse transcribed, and the resulting cDNA served as sequencing template. The protocol was immunoSEQ multiplex PCR, while the TCRdb copy is restricted to in-frame clones and leaves out a portion. The table records around 140,000 clones, about 47% of them present only once. Germline V gene data show CDR1 as SGHTA and CDR2 as FQGNSA. The CDR3 consists of 13 residues. V was clipped by 2 bases and J by 5 bases, with 10 bases between them. Sequencing was performed on CD4+ T cells sorted from blood, taken at week 0. The receptor comes from a human donor with alopecia areata. This sequence joins TRBV7-2 and TRBJ2-7; D not resolved. CDR3 nucleotides: TGTGCCAGCAGCTTATTGGGGATCCACGAGCAGTACTTC. It encodes CASSLLGIHEQYF.